The 32 T cell receptor beta chains presented below share a single source sample, sequenced in a study of T cell repertoires in cytomegalovirus infection. Antigen specificity for these receptors is unknown. TCRdb re-called the reads with MiXCR, one entry per CDR3 protein. Here the sample spans about 770,000 distinct CDR3 sequences, 25% to 30% being singletons. The source was cultured CD8+ T cells from PBMCs, collected from culture after CMV antigen stimulation. These receptors came from a human donor in good health (CMV status not recorded). Some clones in this sample may be carry-over from other donors' samples.

This clonotype was observed many times. CDR3: CASSLTSDLYEQYV. Here the CDR3 DNA reads TGTGCCAGCAGCTTGACTAGCGACTTATACGAGCAGTACGTC. This chain connects TRBV7-9 to TRBJ2-7, with 8 positions matching TRBD2. The CDR3 is 14 amino acids. The V gene's germline CDR1 is SEHNR and CDR2 FQNEAQ (reference sequence). V was clipped by 3 bases and J by 4 bases; unmatched bases: 5.

In DNA form, the CDR3 reads TGTGCCAGTTGGGGGGCCGGGGCAGATACGCAGTATTTT. Encoded protein: CASWGAGADTQYF. The J gene is TRBJ2-3, the V gene TRBV27; D possibly matches TRBD1 or TRBD2 (6 bases each). In germline, CDR1 is MNHEY, CDR2 SMNVEV (reference sequence). With 9 bases removed from V and 4 bases from J, the gap between germline ends came to 14 bases. The CDR3 sequence is 13 residues long.

This clonotype was picked up many times. The chain recombines TRBV7-2 with TRBJ2-7; D might be TRBD1 (5 bases). Trimming removed 9 bases at V and 2 bases at J, with 11 bases between. The CDR3 totals 12 residues. Germline V gene lookup returns CDR1 SGHTA and CDR2 FQGNSA. The DNA for the CDR3 is TGTGCCAGTGCAGGGTCGGCCTACGAGCAGTACTTC. It translates to CASAGSAYEQYF.

This clonotype was observed a few times. This chain joins TRBV7-6 and TRBJ2-5; tentative D call: TRBD1 (5 bases). The CDR3 sequence is 14 residues long. Germline lookup yields CDR1 SGHVS and CDR2 FNYEAQ. V was pared by 1 base and J by 5 bases, with 11 bases between. CDR3: CASSLVGEGETQYF. Here the CDR3 DNA reads TGTGCCAGCAGCTTAGTAGGGGAAGGGGAGACCCAGTACTTC.

This clonotype was observed at least ten times. The V call is TRBV7-8, the J call TRBJ1-1, with TRBD1 as a possible D gene (5 bases). The CDR3 consists of 13 residues. Trimming pared 3 bases from V and 5 bases from J, leaving 10 bases between. Per the germline V gene, CDR1 is SGHVS and CDR2 is FQNEAQ. The CDR3 DNA reads TGTGCCAGCAGCTTGATGGGGGGAACTGAAGCTTTCTTT. It translates to CASSLMGGTEAFF.

This clonotype was seen more than once but under ten times. The V and J genes are TRBV28 and TRBJ2-2, with 8 bases lining up with TRBD1. Germline CDR1 is MDHEN and CDR2 is SYDVKM. V dropped 10 bases and J dropped 3; count of bases not matched to a gene: 13. This CDR3 region has 16 residues. The CDR3 bases are TGTGCCACACTTTCCAGGACAGGGACGTACACCGGGGAGCTGTTTTTT. Amino acid sequence: CATLSRTGTYTGELFF.

The CDR3 DNA reads TGTGCCAGCAGTGAAGTTGGTGGCTACACCTTC. Its translation is CASSEVGGYTF. The rearrangement links TRBV6-1 to TRBJ1-2; D gene ambiguous. The CDR3 covers 11 residues. V lost 1 base, J lost 7 bases, and 4 bases lay in between. CDR1 is MNHNS and CDR2 is SASEGT in the germline V gene.

Notes on this clonotype: Germline is not matched at one junction end, which may reflect a read error. This chain links TRBV7-6 with TRBJ2-2, with 10 bases aligning to TRBD2. The CDR3 has 17 amino acids. Germline CDR1 reads SGHVS; CDR2 reads FNYEAQ. The DNA for the CDR3 is TGTGCTAGCAGCTCATTCAGTAGCGGGGGGACAACCGGGGAGCTGTTTTTT. It is translated as CASSSFSSGGTTGELFF. The full variable domain, in which reference TRBV7-6 and TRBJ2-2 provide the parts outside the CDR3, is GAGVSQSPRYKVTKRGQDVALRCDPISGHVSLYWYRQALGQGPEFLTYFNYEAQQDKSGLPNDRFSAERPEGSISTLTIQRTEQRDSAMYRCASSSFSSGGTTGELFFGEGSRLTVL.

The chain couples TRBV7-6 to TRBJ1-2; maybe TRBD1 (6 bases). The CDR3 runs to 15 residues. Germline V gives CDR1 SGHVS, CDR2 FNYEAQ. V lost 6 bases and J 3 bases, leaving 17 bases between the germline ends. CDR3 bases: TGTGCCAGCAGACCACCTGGGGGGGGCGACTATGGCTACACCTTC. It codes for CASRPPGGGDYGYTF. Drawing the rest from reference TRBV7-6 and TRBJ1-2, the complete variable domain is GAGVSQSPRYKVTKRGQDVALRCDPISGHVSLYWYRQALGQGPEFLTYFNYEAQQDKSGLPNDRFSAERPEGSISTLTIQRTEQRDSAMYRCASRPPGGGDYGYTFGSGTRLTVV.

Turning to this clonotype: This may be a read error: a much more frequent sequence differs by one nucleotide. The genes are TRBV7-3 and TRBJ2-7; perhaps TRBD1 as D (6 bases). Between the trimmed V and J ends, which lost 4 bases and 6 bases, there was a span of 7 bases. The CDR3 runs to 11 residues. Germline V gives CDR1 SGHTA, CDR2 FQGTGA. The CDR3 loop reads CASSSRGEQYF. The DNA for the CDR3 is TGTGCCAGCAGCTCCAGGGGCGAGCAGTACTTC.

The rearrangement uses TRBV27 and TRBJ1-2; no firm D call. The V gene's germline CDR1 is MNHEY and CDR2 SMNVEV (reference sequence). The CDR3 is 15 amino acids. V lost 3 bases and J lost 4, with 15 bases in between. The CDR3 sequence: CASSLSSPPSYGYTF. As DNA, the CDR3 is TGTGCCAGCAGTTTGAGTTCTCCGCCTAGCTATGGCTACACCTTC.

This clonotype has a handful of counts. The J gene is TRBJ1-5, the V gene TRBV6-2 or TRBV6-3; 8 nucleotides match TRBD1. CDR1 and CDR2 (germline): MNHEY, SVGEGT. This CDR3 region has 14 residues. The V gene end was trimmed by 4 bases and the J gene end by 4 bases; junction bases not matched to a gene: 3. The CDR3 protein is CASSWRTGNQPQHF. In nucleotides, the CDR3 is TGTGCCAGCAGTTGGAGGACAGGGAATCAGCCCCAGCATTTT.

The chain couples TRBV27 to TRBJ1-2; 12 nucleotides align to TRBD1. This CDR3 is built from 17 residues. CDR1 and CDR2 from the germline V gene are MNHEY and SMNVEV (reference sequence). With V trimmed by 5 bases and J by 3 bases, 10 bases remained unmatched. CDR3 nucleotide sequence: TGTGCCAGCAGTGGGCTCCGGGACAGGGGGCGGGACTATGGCTACACCTTC. This sequence encodes CASSGLRDRGRDYGYTF.

The CDR3 loop reads CASSAVGSQPQHF. The CDR3 coding sequence is TGTGCCAGCAGTGCTGTAGGGAGTCAGCCCCAGCATTTT. J is TRBJ1-5 and V is TRBV27; D remains ambiguous. Between the trimmed V and J ends, which lost 5 bases and 6 bases, there was a span of 11 bases. Germline CDR1 MNHEY, CDR2 SMNVEV (reference sequence). The CDR3 consists of 13 residues.

The CDR3 region is CASSLGVGTQETQYF. DNA of the CDR3: TGTGCCAGCAGCTTAGGAGTAGGGACCCAAGAGACCCAGTACTTC. This chain uses TRBV7-6 with TRBJ2-5; D is perhaps TRBD1 or TRBD2 (5 bases each). Trimming left V 1 base short and J 1 base short, with 10 bases between. The germline gives CDR1 SGHVS, CDR2 FNYEAQ. CDR3 length: 15 amino acids.

This clonotype was counted between two and nine times. This rearrangement joins TRBV12-3 or TRBV12-4 to TRBJ1-1, with D tentatively TRBD1 (5 bases). Trimming cost V 0 bases and J 5 bases, with 13 bases left between them. The CDR3 has 15 amino acids. DNA for the CDR3: TGTGCCAGCAGTTTAGCGGTACGGAGGGGAACTGAAGCTTTCTTT. This translates into CASSLAVRRGTEAFF.

This clonotype appeared a few times. V gene TRBV7-9 combines with J gene TRBJ1-3; D is undetermined. The CDR3 loop spans 13 amino acids. V lost 4 bases and J 4 bases, leaving 8 bases between the germline ends. Looked up from germline, CDR1 is SEHNR and CDR2 is FQNEAQ (reference sequence). The chain's CDR3 is CASSSEFGNTIYF. The CDR3 DNA follows: TGTGCCAGCAGCTCGGAGTTCGGAAACACCATATATTTT.

The J gene is TRBJ2-1, the V gene TRBV10-2, with 9 bases identical to TRBD1. V lost 7 bases and J lost 10; bases outside the gene matches: 17. Germline CDR1 WSHSY, CDR2 SAAADI. This CDR3 is 16 amino acids long. For the CDR3, the DNA is TGCGCCAGCACCGGAAGCACAGGGGGCGCGTCCCCCGAGCAGTTCTTC. Its translation is CASTGSTGGASPEQFF.

The sample holds a few counts of this clonotype. This chain links TRBV29-1 with TRBJ2-3, with D hard to call. The V gene lost 3 bases and the J gene lost 2 bases, with 9 bases spanning the gap. There are 13 residues in the CDR3. CDR1 is SQVTM, CDR2 ANQGSEA, per germline. CDR3 DNA: TGCAGCGTTGAGGGAACTACCACAGATACGCAGTATTTT. Its translation is CSVEGTTTDTQYF.

CDR3 in DNA: TGCAGTGCTCGGGGAGGGAACTATGGCTACACCTTC. Its translation is CSARGGNYGYTF. The chain employs TRBV20-1 and TRBJ1-2; no firm D call. Germline-derived CDR1 and CDR2 are DFQATT and SNEGSKA (reference sequence). The V end was cut by 5 bases, the J end by 2 bases, with 9 bases between. The CDR3 is 12 amino acids.

This chain links TRBV20-1 with TRBJ2-1; the match to TRBD2 covers 9 bases. The CDR3 is 15 amino acids. Germline V gene sequence: CDR1 DFQATT, CDR2 SNEGSKA (reference sequence). V lost 0 bases to trimming and J lost 9 bases; unmatched junction nucleotides: 9. Here the CDR3 DNA reads TGCAGTGCTAGAGATCTAAGCGGGGGGCCTGGTGAGCAGTTCTTC. It yields the protein CSARDLSGGPGEQFF.

With regard to this clonotype: Since a much larger clone is just one base distant, this may be a read error. The chain is built from TRBV6-5 and TRBJ1-4; the D is unclear. The CDR3 runs to 17 residues. Deletions cut 2 bases from V and 2 bases from J, with 15 bases between. Germline V CDR1 and CDR2: MNHEY, SVGAGI. Written as DNA, the CDR3 is TGTGCCAGCAGTTACGGAGGGTACGACCGGACTAATGAAAAACTGTTTTTT. It encodes CASSYGGYDRTNEKLFF.

This clonotype was counted a few times. This sequence joins TRBV12-3 or TRBV12-4 and TRBJ2-6; TRBD1 agrees at 9 bases. Unmatched junction bases numbered 15, after V lost 6 bases and J lost 3 bases. The CDR3 length is 19 residues. In DNA form, the CDR3 reads TGTGCCAGCAGCCCCAGACAGGGGGAGTATTTCTTTGGGGCCAACGTCCTGACTTTC. It codes for CASSPRQGEYFFGANVLTF.

The sample holds many counts of this clonotype. The rearrangement links TRBV10-3 to TRBJ1-1, with TRBD1 matching 9 bases. The CDR3 extends over 15 amino acids. The germline V gene has CDR1 ENHRY and CDR2 SYGVKD. With 4 bases clipped from V and 11 bases from J, the junction kept 14 bases outside the gene matches. The CDR3 region is CAISGNHRGPKMAFF. Written as DNA, the CDR3 is TGTGCCATCAGTGGGAATCACAGGGGGCCGAAGATGGCTTTCTTT.

Only a few counts were recorded for this clonotype. The chain couples TRBV6-1 to TRBJ2-7; perhaps TRBD1 as D (6 bases). The CDR3 has 15 residues. Germline V CDR1 and CDR2: MNHNS, SASEGT. Trimming took 3 bases from V and 3 from J, leaving 15 bases between them. The CDR3 sequence: CASSEGAEGFYEQYF. CDR3 sequence (DNA): TGTGCCAGCAGTGAGGGGGCAGAGGGCTTCTACGAGCAGTACTTC.

The V and J genes are TRBV6-2 or TRBV6-3 and TRBJ1-5, with D possibly being TRBD1 (6 bases). CDR3 length: 18 amino acids. V was pared by 2 bases and J by 4 bases, with 21 bases between. Germline values: CDR1 MNHEY, CDR2 SVGEGT. The DNA for the CDR3 is TGTGCCAGCAGTTACGACAAGGGGGGACAACGTCGGAATCAGCCCCAGCATTTT. It is translated as CASSYDKGGQRRNQPQHF.

This clonotype turned up a few times. V is TRBV27 and J is TRBJ1-5; D perhaps matches TRBD1 (5 bases). CDR1 is MNHEY, CDR2 SMNVEV, per germline (reference sequence). The germline V and J ends were trimmed by 6 bases and 7 bases, with 13 bases remaining between them. This CDR3 region has 13 residues. CDR3 nucleotide sequence: TGTGCCAGCAGCGGGGGGGGTTACCAGCCCCAGCATTTT. Protein product: CASSGGGYQPQHF.

The V and J genes are TRBV5-8 and TRBJ2-3, with D unclear. V lost 10 bases to trimming and J lost 0 bases, with 6 bases between them. The germline V gene has CDR1 SGHTS and CDR2 YDEGEE. There are 11 residues in the CDR3. The CDR3 bases are TGTGCCGATTGGAGCACAGATACGCAGTATTTT. This gives the protein CADWSTDTQYF. Together with reference TRBV5-8 and TRBJ2-3, the CDR3 gives the full variable domain: EAGVTQSPTHLIKTRGQQATLRCSPISGHTSVYWYQQALGLGLQFLLWYDEGEERNRGNFPPRFSGRQFPNYSSELNVNALELEDSALYLCADWSTDTQYFGPGTRLTVL.

The chain links TRBV6-2 or TRBV6-3 to TRBJ2-5, with 8 bases lining up with TRBD1. With 5 bases clipped from V and 3 bases from J, the junction kept 11 bases outside the gene matches. The V gene's germline CDR1 is MNHEY and CDR2 SVGEGT. The CDR3 sequence is 16 residues long. The chain's CDR3 is CASSHPPDRGKETQYF. In DNA, the CDR3 is TGTGCCAGCAGTCATCCCCCCGACAGGGGAAAAGAGACCCAGTACTTC.

V is TRBV27 and J is TRBJ2-2; tentatively, D is TRBD2 (5 bases). The CDR3 extends over 13 amino acids. The V end lost 6 bases, the J end lost 6 bases, and 11 bases lay between the germline ends. CDR1 is MNHEY and CDR2 is SMNVEV in the germline V gene (reference sequence). The CDR3 DNA follows: TGTGCCAGCAGACCCGGACTTCCCGGGGAGCTGTTTTTT. Translating it yields CASRPGLPGELFF.

This clonotype occurred many times. The J gene is TRBJ2-3, the V gene TRBV7-8; 12 bases agree with TRBD2. In germline, CDR1 is SGHVS, CDR2 FQNEAQ. This CDR3 is 17 amino acids long. Trimming cost V 5 bases and J 4 bases; bases outside gene matches: 10. In nucleotides, the CDR3 is TGTGCCAGCAGCGGAGACCGGACTAGCGGGGACTCAGATACGCAGTATTTT. This gives the protein CASSGDRTSGDSDTQYF.

This chain joins TRBV29-1 and TRBJ1-2; D may be TRBD1 (6 bases). This CDR3 comprises 13 residues. In germline, CDR1 is SQVTM, CDR2 ANQGSEA. Between the trimmed V and J ends, which lost 7 bases and 0 bases, there was a span of 12 bases. The CDR3 DNA sequence: TGCAGCGGAGAGACAGGAGCTAACTATGGCTACACCTTC. Translation gives CSGETGANYGYTF.